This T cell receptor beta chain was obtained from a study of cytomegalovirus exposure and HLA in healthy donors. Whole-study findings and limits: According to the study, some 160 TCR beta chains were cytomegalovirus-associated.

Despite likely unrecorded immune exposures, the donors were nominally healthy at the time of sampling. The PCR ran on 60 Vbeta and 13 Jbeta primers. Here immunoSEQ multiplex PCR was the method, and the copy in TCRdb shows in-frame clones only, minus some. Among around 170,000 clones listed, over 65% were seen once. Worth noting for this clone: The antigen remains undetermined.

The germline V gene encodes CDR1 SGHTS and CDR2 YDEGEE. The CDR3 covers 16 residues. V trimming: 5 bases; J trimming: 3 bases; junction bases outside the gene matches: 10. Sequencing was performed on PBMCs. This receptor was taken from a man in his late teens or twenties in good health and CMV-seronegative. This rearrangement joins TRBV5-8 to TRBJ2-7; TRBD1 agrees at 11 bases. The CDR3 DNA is TGTGCCAGCAGTTTATCGGGGACAGGGGGTTACTACGAGCAGTACTTC. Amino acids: CASSLSGTGGYYEQYF.